This section outlines one TCR beta chain sequence together with its context. This record comes from a study of cytomegalovirus exposure and HLA in healthy donors. This CDR3 region has 17 residues. The V gene's germline CDR1 is MNHEY and CDR2 SMNVEV (reference sequence). Deletions cut 5 bases from V and 5 bases from J, with 19 bases between. The PCR made use of 60 Vbeta and 13 Jbeta primers. Data came from immunoSEQ multiplex PCR; TCRdb stores just in-frame clones and leaves some out. The sample carries roughly 120,000 clones, approximately 72% recorded once. This TCR derives from a man between 60 and 75 years old in good health and CMV-seropositive. The sequencing input was PBMCs. This chain uses TRBV27 with TRBJ1-6; a weak D match, TRBD1 (5 bases). The chain's CDR3 is CASSPTIGGFDNSPLHF. The CDR3 region has the DNA TGTGCCAGCAGTCCCACCATTGGGGGGTTTGATAATTCACCCCTCCACTTT.